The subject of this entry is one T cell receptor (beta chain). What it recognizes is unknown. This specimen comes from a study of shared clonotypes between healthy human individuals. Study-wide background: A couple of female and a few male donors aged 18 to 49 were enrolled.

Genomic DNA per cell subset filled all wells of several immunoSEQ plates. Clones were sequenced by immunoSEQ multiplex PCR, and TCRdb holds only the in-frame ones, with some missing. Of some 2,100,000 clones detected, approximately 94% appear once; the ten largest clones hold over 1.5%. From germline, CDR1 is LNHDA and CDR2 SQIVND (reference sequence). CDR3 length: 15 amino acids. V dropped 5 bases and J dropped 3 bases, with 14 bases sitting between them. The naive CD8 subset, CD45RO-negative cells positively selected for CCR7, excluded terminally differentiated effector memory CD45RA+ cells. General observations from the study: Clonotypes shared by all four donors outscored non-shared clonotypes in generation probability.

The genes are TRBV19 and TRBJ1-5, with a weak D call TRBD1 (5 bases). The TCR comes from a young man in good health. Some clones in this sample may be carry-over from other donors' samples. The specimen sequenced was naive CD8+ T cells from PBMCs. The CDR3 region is CASSPLAGNNQPQHF. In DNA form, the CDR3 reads TGTGCCAGTAGTCCGCTGGCAGGGAACAATCAGCCCCAGCATTTT. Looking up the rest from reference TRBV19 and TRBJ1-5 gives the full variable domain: DGGITQSPKYLFRKEGQNVTLSCEQNLNHDAMYWYRQDPGQGLRLIYYSQIVNDFQKGDIAEGYSVSREKKESFPLTVTSAQKNPTAFYLCASSPLAGNNQPQHFGDGTRLSIL.